Listed here are 5 T cell receptor beta chains from one sample, sequenced in a study of shared clonotypes between healthy human individuals. Libraries were prepared by immunoSEQ multiplex PCR; TCRdb keeps only in-frame clonotypes and omits some of them. The table records roughly 2.2 million clones, approximately 93% of them present only once. Sequencing was done on a sample of naive CD4+ T cells from PBMCs. Noted subset: CD45RA+ positively selected. The receptor set was obtained from a man between 18 and 35 years old in good health. Some clones in this sample may be carry-over from other donors' samples.

The J gene is TRBJ1-1, the V gene TRBV28; D is unclear. V lost 6 bases, J lost 4 bases, and 27 bases lay in between. Germline V gene sequence: CDR1 MDHEN, CDR2 SYDVKM. The CDR3 spans 18 residues. CDR3 residues: CASRVYAKMAQWGTEAFF. The CDR3 DNA reads TGTGCCAGCAGGGTCTATGCGAAAATGGCACAATGGGGCACTGAAGCTTTCTTT.

The chain carries TRBV19 and TRBJ1-1; D is undetermined. Between the trimmed V and J ends, which lost 4 bases and 8 bases, there was a span of 5 bases. CDR1 is LNHDA, CDR2 SQIVND, per germline (reference sequence). The CDR3 has 10 residues. The CDR3 region is CASSSREAFF. CDR3 bases: TGTGCCAGTAGTAGTAGAGAAGCTTTCTTT.

Of note for this clone: Other nucleotide sequences in the sample specify the same CDR3. The CDR3 here is CASTSTDTQYF. CDR3 coding DNA: TGTGCCAGCACCAGCACAGATACGCAGTATTTT. The genes are TRBV28 and TRBJ2-3, with unresolved D. Trimming removed 7 bases from V and 0 bases from J, with 2 bases in between. This CDR3 comprises 11 residues. The germline V gene encodes CDR1 MDHEN and CDR2 SYDVKM.

This clone was observed a single time. The V call is TRBV6-5, the J call TRBJ2-7; D may be TRBD1 or TRBD2 (6 bases each). The germline V gene has CDR1 MNHEY and CDR2 SVGAGI. This CDR3 spans 15 amino acids. The V gene lost 4 bases and the J gene lost 2 bases, with 15 bases spanning the gap. The CDR3 DNA sequence: TGTGCCAGCAGTTGGACCGGGGGCGGGGCCTACGAGCAGTACTTC. Translation: CASSWTGGGAYEQYF.

CDR3 sequence (DNA): TGTGCCAGCAGCTTGCGAGGGGCTGAAAACATTCAGTACTTC. Translating gives CASSLRGAENIQYF. The chain uses TRBV5-5 and TRBJ2-4, with D possibly being TRBD1 or TRBD2 (5 bases each). The CDR3 extends over 14 amino acids. Germline-derived CDR1 and CDR2 are SGHKS and YYEKEE (reference sequence). V lost 1 base and J 5 bases, leaving 10 bases between the germline ends.